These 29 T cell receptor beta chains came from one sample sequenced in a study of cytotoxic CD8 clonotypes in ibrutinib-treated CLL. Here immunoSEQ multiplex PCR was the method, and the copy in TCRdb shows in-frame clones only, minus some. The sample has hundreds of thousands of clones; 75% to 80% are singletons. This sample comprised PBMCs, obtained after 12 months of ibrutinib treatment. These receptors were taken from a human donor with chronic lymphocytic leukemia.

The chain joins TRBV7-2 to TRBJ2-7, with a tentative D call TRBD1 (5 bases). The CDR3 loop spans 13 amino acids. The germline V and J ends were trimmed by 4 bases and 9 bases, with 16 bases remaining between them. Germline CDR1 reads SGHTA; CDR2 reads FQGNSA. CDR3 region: CASSSGWLGTQYF. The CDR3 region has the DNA TGTGCCAGCAGCTCAGGGTGGTTGGGTACGCAGTACTTC.

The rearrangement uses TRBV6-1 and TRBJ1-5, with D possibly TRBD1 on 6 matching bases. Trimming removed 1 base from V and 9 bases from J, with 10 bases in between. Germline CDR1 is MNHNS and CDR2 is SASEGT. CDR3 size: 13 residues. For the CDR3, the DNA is TGTGCCAGCAGTGAAGTTGGGGGGCTGCCCCAGCATTTT. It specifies CASSEVGGLPQHF.

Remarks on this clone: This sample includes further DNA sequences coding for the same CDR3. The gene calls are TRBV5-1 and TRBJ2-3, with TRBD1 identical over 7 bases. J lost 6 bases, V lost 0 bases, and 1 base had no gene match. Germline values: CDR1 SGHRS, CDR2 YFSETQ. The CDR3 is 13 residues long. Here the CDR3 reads CASSLEGADTQYF. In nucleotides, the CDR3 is TGCGCCAGCAGCTTGGAGGGGGCGGATACGCAGTATTTT.

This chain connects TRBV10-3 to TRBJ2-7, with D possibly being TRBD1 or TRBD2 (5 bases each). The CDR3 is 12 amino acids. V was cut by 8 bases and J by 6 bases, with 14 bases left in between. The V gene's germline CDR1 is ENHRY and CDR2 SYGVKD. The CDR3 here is CAIGDDSGEQYF. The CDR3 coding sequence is TGTGCCATCGGAGATGACAGCGGCGAGCAGTACTTC.

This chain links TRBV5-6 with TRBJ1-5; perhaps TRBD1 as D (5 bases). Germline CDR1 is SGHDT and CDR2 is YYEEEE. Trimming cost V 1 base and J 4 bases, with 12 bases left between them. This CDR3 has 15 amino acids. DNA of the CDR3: TGTGCCAGCAGCTTGTTGGAAAAGGGGAATCAGCCCCAGCATTTT. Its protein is CASSLLEKGNQPQHF. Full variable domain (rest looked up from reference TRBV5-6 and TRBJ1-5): DAGVTQSPTHLIKTRGQQVTLRCSPKSGHDTVSWYQQALGQGPQFIFQYYEEEERQRGNFPDRFSGHQFPNYSSELNVNALLLGDSALYLCASSLLEKGNQPQHFGDGTRLSIL.

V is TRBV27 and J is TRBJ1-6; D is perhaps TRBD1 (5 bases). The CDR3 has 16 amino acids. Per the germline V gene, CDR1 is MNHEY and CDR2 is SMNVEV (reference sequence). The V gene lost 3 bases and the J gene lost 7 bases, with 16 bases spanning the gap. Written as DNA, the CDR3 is TGTGCCAGCAGTTTGGGGCCCTCTAGGGGAAATTCACCCCTCCACTTT. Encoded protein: CASSLGPSRGNSPLHF.

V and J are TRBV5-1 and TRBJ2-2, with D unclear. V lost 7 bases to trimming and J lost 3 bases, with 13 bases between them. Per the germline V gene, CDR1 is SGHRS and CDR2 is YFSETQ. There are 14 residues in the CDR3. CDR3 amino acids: CASFGRPYTGELFF. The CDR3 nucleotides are TGCGCCAGCTTCGGTCGACCATACACCGGGGAGCTGTTTTTT.

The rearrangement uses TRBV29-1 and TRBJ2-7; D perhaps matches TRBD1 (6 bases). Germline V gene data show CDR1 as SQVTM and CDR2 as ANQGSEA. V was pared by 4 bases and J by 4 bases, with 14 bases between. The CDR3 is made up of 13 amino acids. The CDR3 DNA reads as TGCAGCGTTGTGGGGGCGGTTCTGTACGAGCAGTACTTC. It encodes CSVVGAVLYEQYF.

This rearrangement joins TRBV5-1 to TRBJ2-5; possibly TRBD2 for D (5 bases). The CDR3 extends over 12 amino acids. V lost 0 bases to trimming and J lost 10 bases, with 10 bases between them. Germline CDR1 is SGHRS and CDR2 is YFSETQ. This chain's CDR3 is CASSLVLEDQYF. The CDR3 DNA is TGCGCCAGCAGCTTGGTACTAGAGGACCAGTACTTC.

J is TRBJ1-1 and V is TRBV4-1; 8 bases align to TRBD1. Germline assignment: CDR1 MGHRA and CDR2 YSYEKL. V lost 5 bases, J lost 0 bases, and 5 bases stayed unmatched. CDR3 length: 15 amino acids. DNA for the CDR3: TGCGCCAGCAGCTTAACAGGGGGTCTGAACACTGAAGCTTTCTTT. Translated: CASSLTGGLNTEAFF.

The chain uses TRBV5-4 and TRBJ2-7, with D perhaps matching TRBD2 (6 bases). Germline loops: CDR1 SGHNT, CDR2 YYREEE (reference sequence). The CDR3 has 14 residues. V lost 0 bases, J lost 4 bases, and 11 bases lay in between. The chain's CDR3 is CASSLDRGLYEQYF. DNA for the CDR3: TGTGCCAGCAGCTTGGACCGGGGGTTATACGAGCAGTACTTC.

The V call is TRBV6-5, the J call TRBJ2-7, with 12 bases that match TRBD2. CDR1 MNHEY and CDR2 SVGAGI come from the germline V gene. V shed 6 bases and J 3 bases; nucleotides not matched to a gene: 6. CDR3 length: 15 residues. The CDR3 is CASSSGLAGLYEQYF. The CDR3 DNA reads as TGTGCCAGCAGCTCCGGACTAGCGGGGCTCTACGAGCAGTACTTC.

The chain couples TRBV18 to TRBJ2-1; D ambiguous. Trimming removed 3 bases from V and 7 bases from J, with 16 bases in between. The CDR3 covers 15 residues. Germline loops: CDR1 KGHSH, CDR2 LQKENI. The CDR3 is CASSPGVGFRNEQFF. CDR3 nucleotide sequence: TGTGCCAGCTCACCGGGTGTTGGGTTTCGGAATGAGCAGTTCTTC.

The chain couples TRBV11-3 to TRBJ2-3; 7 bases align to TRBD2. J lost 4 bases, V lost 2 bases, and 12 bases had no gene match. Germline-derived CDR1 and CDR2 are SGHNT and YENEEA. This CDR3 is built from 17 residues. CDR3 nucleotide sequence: TGTGCCAGCAGCTTAAAACGTGGGAGGGCCGCGGCAGATACGCAGTATTTT. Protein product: CASSLKRGRAAADTQYF.

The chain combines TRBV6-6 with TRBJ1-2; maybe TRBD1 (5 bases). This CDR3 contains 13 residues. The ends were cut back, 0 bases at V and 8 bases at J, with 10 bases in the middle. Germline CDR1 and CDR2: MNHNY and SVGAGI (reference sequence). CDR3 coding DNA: TGTGCCAGCAGTTACTCGAATGGGGACGGCTACACCTTC. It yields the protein CASSYSNGDGYTF.

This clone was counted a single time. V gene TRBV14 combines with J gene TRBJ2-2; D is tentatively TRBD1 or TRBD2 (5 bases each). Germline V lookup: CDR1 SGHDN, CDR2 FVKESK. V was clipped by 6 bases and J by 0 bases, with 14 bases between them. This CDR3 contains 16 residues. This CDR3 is CASRLAGTTNTGELFF. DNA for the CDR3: TGTGCCAGCAGGCTAGCCGGGACCACGAACACCGGGGAGCTGTTTTTT.

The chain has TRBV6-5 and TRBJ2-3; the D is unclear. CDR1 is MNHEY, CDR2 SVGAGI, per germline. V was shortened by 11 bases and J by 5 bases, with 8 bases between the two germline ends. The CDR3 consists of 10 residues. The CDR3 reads CARGEDTQYF. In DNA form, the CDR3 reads TGTGCCCGCGGAGAAGATACGCAGTATTTT.

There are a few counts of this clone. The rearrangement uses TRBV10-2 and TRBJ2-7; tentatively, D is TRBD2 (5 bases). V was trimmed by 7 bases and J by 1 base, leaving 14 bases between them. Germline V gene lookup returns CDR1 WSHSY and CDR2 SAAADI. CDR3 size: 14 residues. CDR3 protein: CASTVAWESYEQYF. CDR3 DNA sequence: TGCGCCAGCACTGTAGCGTGGGAGTCCTACGAGCAGTACTTC.

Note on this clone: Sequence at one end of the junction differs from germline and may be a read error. The DNA for the CDR3 is TGTGTCAGCAGTGACAGTTCCTACGAGCAGTACTTC. It specifies CVSSDSSYEQYF. The V and J genes are TRBV25-1 and TRBJ2-7, with D perhaps TRBD1 (5 bases). Germline assignment: CDR1 MGHDK and CDR2 SYGVNS. The length of the CDR3 is 12 residues.

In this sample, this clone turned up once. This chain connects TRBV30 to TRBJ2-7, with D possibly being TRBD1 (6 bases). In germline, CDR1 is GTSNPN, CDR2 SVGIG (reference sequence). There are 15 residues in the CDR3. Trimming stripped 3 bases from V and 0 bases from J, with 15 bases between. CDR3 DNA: TGTGCCTGGAGAGATTGGGGGCCGAGCTCCTACGAGCAGTACTTC. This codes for CAWRDWGPSSYEQYF.

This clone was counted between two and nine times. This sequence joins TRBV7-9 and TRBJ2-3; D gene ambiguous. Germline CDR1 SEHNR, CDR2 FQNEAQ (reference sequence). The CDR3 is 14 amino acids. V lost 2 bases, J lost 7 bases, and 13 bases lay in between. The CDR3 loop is CASSLTRSVNTQYF. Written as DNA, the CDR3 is TGTGCCAGCAGCTTAACGAGGAGTGTGAATACGCAGTATTTT.

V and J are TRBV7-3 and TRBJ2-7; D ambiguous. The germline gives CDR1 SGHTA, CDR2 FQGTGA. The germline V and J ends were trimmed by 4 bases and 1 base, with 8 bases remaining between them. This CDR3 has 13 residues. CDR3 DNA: TGTGCCAGCAGCTATAGCCAGTCCTACGAGCAGTACTTC. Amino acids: CASSYSQSYEQYF.

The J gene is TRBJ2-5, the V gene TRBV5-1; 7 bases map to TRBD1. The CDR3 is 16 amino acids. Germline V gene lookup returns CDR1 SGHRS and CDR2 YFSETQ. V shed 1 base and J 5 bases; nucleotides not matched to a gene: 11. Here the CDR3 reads CASSLNPQGVLETQYF. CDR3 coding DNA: TGCGCCAGCAGCTTGAATCCCCAGGGGGTGTTGGAGACCCAGTACTTC.

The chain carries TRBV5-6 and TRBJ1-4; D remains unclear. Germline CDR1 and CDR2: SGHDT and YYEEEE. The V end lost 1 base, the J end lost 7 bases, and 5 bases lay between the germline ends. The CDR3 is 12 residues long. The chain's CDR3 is CASSLIGEKLFF. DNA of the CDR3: TGTGCCAGCAGCTTGATAGGTGAAAAACTGTTTTTT. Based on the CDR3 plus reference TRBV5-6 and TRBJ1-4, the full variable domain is DAGVTQSPTHLIKTRGQQVTLRCSPKSGHDTVSWYQQALGQGPQFIFQYYEEEERQRGNFPDRFSGHQFPNYSSELNVNALLLGDSALYLCASSLIGEKLFFGSGTQLSVL.

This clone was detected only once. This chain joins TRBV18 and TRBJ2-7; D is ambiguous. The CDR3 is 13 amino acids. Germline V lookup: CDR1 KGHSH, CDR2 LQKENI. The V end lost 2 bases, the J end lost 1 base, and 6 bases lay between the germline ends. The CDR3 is CASSPDLSYEQYF. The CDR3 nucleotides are TGTGCCAGCTCACCAGACCTATCCTACGAGCAGTACTTC.

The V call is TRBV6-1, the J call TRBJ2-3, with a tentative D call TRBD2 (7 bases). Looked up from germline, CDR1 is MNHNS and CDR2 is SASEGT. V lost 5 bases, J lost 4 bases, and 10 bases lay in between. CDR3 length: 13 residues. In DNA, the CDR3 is TGTGCCAGCAGTCGGGGGGCGGCAGATACGCAGTATTTT. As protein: CASSRGAADTQYF.

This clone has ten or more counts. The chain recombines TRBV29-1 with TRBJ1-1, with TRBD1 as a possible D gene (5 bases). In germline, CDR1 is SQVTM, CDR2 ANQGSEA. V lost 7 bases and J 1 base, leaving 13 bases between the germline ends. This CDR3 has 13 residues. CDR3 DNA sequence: TGCAGCGGCCTTCCAACAGGGAACACTGAAGCTTTCTTT. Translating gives CSGLPTGNTEAFF.

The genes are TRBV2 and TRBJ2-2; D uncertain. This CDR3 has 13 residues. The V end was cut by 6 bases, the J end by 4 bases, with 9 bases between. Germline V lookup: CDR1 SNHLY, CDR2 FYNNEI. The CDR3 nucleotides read TGTGCCAGCAGCCCCCAGAGCACCGGGGAGCTGTTTTTT. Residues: CASSPQSTGELFF. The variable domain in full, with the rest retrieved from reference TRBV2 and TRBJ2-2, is EPEVTQTPSHQVTQMGQEVILRCVPISNHLYFYWYRQILGQKVEFLVSFYNNEISEKSEIFDDQFSVERPDGSNFTLKIRSTKLEDSAMYFCASSPQSTGELFFGEGSRLTVL.

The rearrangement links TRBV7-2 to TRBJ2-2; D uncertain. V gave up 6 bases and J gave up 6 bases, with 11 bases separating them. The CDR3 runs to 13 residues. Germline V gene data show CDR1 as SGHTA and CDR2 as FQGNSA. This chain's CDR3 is CASSPTMSGELFF. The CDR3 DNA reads TGTGCCAGCAGTCCAACCATGTCCGGGGAGCTGTTTTTT.